These T cell receptor beta chains were read from a single sample in a study of T cell responses to AZD1222 COVID-19 vaccine. The repertoire was sequenced with immunoSEQ multiplex PCR; TCRdb's copy has only in-frame clones and lacks some. The data contain 150,000 to 200,000 clones, about 90% of them singletons. The material was peripheral blood, obtained 28 days after the second AZD1222 dose. The receptors here all came from an adult who received the AZD1222 COVID-19 vaccine. CDR3s include the opening cysteine and the closing phenylalanine or tryptophan. Fields, in order: D gene, clone size, J gene, V gene, CDR3 protein, CDR3 DNA. The D gene is left open where the match is weak. Clone size, where shown, is once, few, many, or a class for clones that have expanded.

-,-,TRBJ1-2,TRBV6-1,CASSEISVVRGAGYTF,TGTGCCAGCAGTGAAATTTCTGTTGTTCGAGGGGCCGGCTACACCTTC
TRBD1,-,TRBJ2-1,TRBV5-1,CASSRIGTGAALKEYNEQFF,TGCGCCAGCAGTCGAATTGGGACAGGGGCCGCCTTGAAGGAATACAATGAGCAGTTCTTC
-,-,TRBJ2-3,TRBV5-1,CASSLQNPDTDTQYF,TGCGCCAGCAGCTTGCAAAATCCCGACACAGATACGCAGTATTTT
-,-,TRBJ2-7,TRBV10-1,CASSDLGRAGRHEQYF,TGCGCCAGCAGTGATCTGGGTCGGGCAGGGCGCCACGAGCAGTACTTC
TRBD2,few,TRBJ2-5,TRBV7-9,CASSSTHTSGSPQWETQYF,TGTGCCAGCAGCTCCACTCATACTAGCGGGAGCCCTCAGTGGGAGACCCAGTACTTC
TRBD1,-,TRBJ1-2,TRBV6-5,CASSPGQGANYGYTF,TGTGCCAGCAGCCCGGGACAGGGGGCCAACTATGGCTACACCTTC
-,-,TRBJ1-3,TRBV5-5,CASSLSTGPGNTIYF,TGTGCCAGCAGCTTATCCACTGGCCCTGGAAACACCATATATTTT
-,once,TRBJ2-1,TRBV5-1,CASSQWSGGSYNEQFF,TGCGCCAGCAGCCAATGGAGTGGGGGCTCCTACAATGAGCAGTTCTTC
-,-,TRBJ1-6,TRBV5-1,CASSMGQVMNSPLHF,TGCGCCAGCAGCATGGGACAAGTTATGAATTCACCCCTCCACTTT
-,-,TRBJ2-2,TRBV24-1,CATSDLPDIRHTGELFF,TGTGCCACCAGTGATTTGCCGGACATACGACACACCGGGGAGCTGTTTTTT
-,-,TRBJ1-5,TRBV2,CASRSTRDQPQHF,TGTGCCAGCAGATCTACAAGGGATCAGCCCCAGCATTTT
-,-,TRBJ2-6,TRBV2,CASSDGAGANVLTF,TGTGCCAGCAGTGACGGGGCTGGGGCCAACGTCCTGACTTTC
TRBD1,-,TRBJ2-7,TRBV6-4,CASSARDREGEQYF,TGTGCCAGCAGTGCCCGGGACAGGGAGGGCGAGCAGTACTTC
TRBD2,-,TRBJ2-1,TRBV10-3,CAISESGTSGGGTYNEQFF,TGTGCCATCAGTGAGTCTGGGACTAGCGGGGGGGGGACTTACAATGAGCAGTTCTTC
-,-,TRBJ1-4,TRBV2,CASTSTAFANEKLFF,TGTGCCAGCACCTCCACCGCGTTTGCTAATGAAAAACTGTTTTTT
-,few,TRBJ2-7,TRBV3-1/TRBV3-2,CASSQSRYEQYF,TGTGCCAGCAGCCAATCTAGGTACGAGCAGTACTTC
-,-,TRBJ1-6,TRBV28,CASSLSPSPLHF,TGTGCCAGCAGTTTATCCCCTTCACCCCTCCACTTT
-,-,TRBJ2-7,TRBV5-8,CATPSPGVVYEQYF,TGTGCCACCCCGTCCCCAGGCGTCGTATACGAGCAGTACTTC
TRBD1,-,TRBJ1-6,TRBV7-2,CASSLDRGRSPLHF,TGTGCCAGCAGCTTGGACAGGGGGCGATCACCCCTCCACTTT
-,few,TRBJ2-7,TRBV19,CASSIGGPGRQYF,TGTGCCAGTAGTATAGGGGGACCGGGACGTCAGTACTTC
TRBD2,-,TRBJ2-2,TRBV19,CASSIRLAGDSGELFF,TGTGCCAGTAGTATAAGGCTAGCGGGAGATTCCGGGGAGCTGTTTTTT
-,-,TRBJ1-4,TRBV3-1/TRBV3-2,CASSQGGEKLFF,TGTGCCAGCAGCCAAGGCGGTGAAAAACTGTTTTTT
-,few,TRBJ2-1,TRBV6-5,CASKPGPPVGEQFF,TGTGCCAGCAAACCGGGACCTCCCGTTGGGGAGCAGTTCTTC
TRBD1,-,TRBJ1-6,TRBV28,CASSSPTGMLESPLHF,TGTGCCAGCAGTTCCCCGACAGGGATGTTAGAGTCACCCCTCCACTTT
TRBD1,once,TRBJ1-2,TRBV5-1,CASSAGQVTGGYTF,TGCGCCAGCAGCGCTGGACAGGTTACAGGAGGCTACACCTTC
-,many,TRBJ1-2,TRBV7-9,CASSLGTAGEYGYTF,TGTGCCAGCAGCTTAGGGACGGCGGGGGAGTATGGCTACACCTTC
TRBD1,-,TRBJ2-3,TRBV28,CASSAQQGGVADTQYF,TGTGCCAGCAGTGCCCAACAGGGGGGAGTCGCAGATACGCAGTATTTT
-,-,TRBJ2-2,TRBV19,CASSIVRVTGELFF,TGTGCCAGTAGTATAGTTCGAGTTACCGGGGAGCTGTTTTTT
-,-,TRBJ2-3,TRBV10-1,CASSDIGVSGTDTQYF,TGCGCCAGCAGTGACATCGGTGTGAGTGGGACAGATACGCAGTATTTT
TRBD1,once,TRBJ1-4,TRBV4-1,CASSQVGTGNEKLFF,TGCGCCAGCAGCCAAGTAGGGACAGGGAATGAAAAACTGTTTTTT
TRBD2,-,TRBJ2-1,TRBV6-5,CASQRLAGVLEQFF,TGTGCCAGCCAAAGACTAGCGGGAGTCCTCGAGCAGTTCTTC
TRBD1,-,TRBJ2-7,TRBV7-2,CASSRDRVEEQYF,TGTGCCAGCAGCCGGGACAGGGTGGAAGAGCAGTACTTC
TRBD1,few,TRBJ1-2,TRBV6-5,CASSSLGTANYGYTF,TGTGCCAGCAGCTCCTTAGGGACAGCCAACTATGGCTACACCTTC
TRBD1,-,TRBJ1-1,TRBV10-3,CAIRQTSRDRAGTEAFF,TGTGCCATCAGACAAACGTCCCGGGACAGGGCGGGCACTGAAGCTTTCTTT
TRBD2,-,TRBJ2-7,TRBV3-1/TRBV3-2,CASSQGSASGRYEQYF,TGTGCCAGCAGCCAAGGTAGTGCTAGCGGGAGGTACGAGCAGTACTTC
-,-,TRBJ1-6,TRBV7-2,CASSFSGLSSYNSPLHF,TGTGCCAGCAGCTTCTCAGGGTTGAGCTCCTATAATTCACCCCTCCACTTT
-,-,TRBJ1-5,TRBV19,CASSIERGPQHF,TGTGCCAGTAGTATTGAGAGGGGTCCCCAGCATTTT
TRBD2,-,TRBJ2-7,TRBV6-5,CASSSTSGRPYEQYF,TGTGCCAGCAGTTCGACTAGCGGGAGACCCTACGAGCAGTACTTC